This TCR beta chain is drawn from a study of control samples from healthy donors and cancer patients. The germline V gene has CDR1 LGHNA and CDR2 YNFKEQ. CDR3 size: 16 residues. Trimming stripped 4 bases from V and 3 bases from J, with 15 bases between. Clones were sequenced by immunoSEQ multiplex PCR, and TCRdb holds only the in-frame ones, with some missing. The sample records approximately 100,000 clones, around nine tenths being singletons. The clonotype originates from a man aged 25-45 years in good health. The source material was blood. The rearrangement uses TRBV4-2 and TRBJ2-2; maybe TRBD1 (5 bases). The CDR3 here is CASSLPQGIDTGELFF. CDR3 bases: TGTGCCAGCAGCCTTCCCCAGGGTATTGACACCGGGGAGCTGTTTTTT.